This TCR beta chain appears in the sequencing data of a study of T cells in lung cancer brain metastases (dated by TCRdb to the late 2010s). For the wider study: Seventeen of the 20 patients had a history of tobacco use, with a median of about 36 pack-years. The primary and brain metastasis specimens were acquired a median of about 330 days apart. The study compared TCR beta CDR3 repertoires between fully resected primary non-small cell lung cancers and paired brain metastases. Nine tenths of the roughly 20 patients received no interval therapy between primary and metastasis resection. An average DNA integrity number of roughly 3.8 was found in both primary and metastatic specimens, and no significant difference was detected between sites. A cohort of approximately 20 patients was included, from whom approximately 40 specimens were contributed, with one primary lung lesion and one brain metastasis obtained from each patient. Of the patients, 11 were female and about 9 were male, and their median age at first diagnosis was 50 to 60 years. Overall results and qualifications from the work: It was not possible to control for the effects of preoperative corticosteroids on T cell infiltration in brain metastases. Compared with their paired primaries, brain metastases had significantly fewer unique productive clones (median 1540 versus 4551). Most clones were specific to a single lesion, and overlap between paired lesions was limited (mean Morisita index around 0.2). Retrieval of the complete infiltrating T cell repertoire may have been prevented by DNA fragmentation in FFPE samples. In brain metastases, the ten most abundant clones accounted for a significantly larger fraction of the repertoire than in primaries, a finding that suggests clonal expansion.

Patients had resection for either synchronous oligometastatic disease or delayed recurrence of a solitary brain metastasis. To avoid including cancers other than NSCLC, any patient with a history of multiple malignancies was excluded. Tumor areas were macrodissected from five deparaffinized about 11 um unstained sections guided by marked H&E slides. All specimens were fixed in formalin and embedded in paraffin (FFPE). The AllPrep DNA/RNA FFPE Kit was used for extraction of genomic DNA. V drops 0 bases and J drops 5 bases, leaving 19 bases in between. CDR1 and CDR2 (LNHDA, SQIVND) derive from the germline V gene (reference sequence). Including the terminal cysteine and phenylalanine, the CDR3 comprises 18 residues. Of the read, only the CDR3 DNA is kept; its 54 bases are in frame from base 1. Each sample received about 2 to 5 ug of genomic DNA as input, and the DNA input was kept equal within each pair of samples. TCR beta libraries were built with the immunoSEQ hsTCRbeta Kit using multiplexed V and J gene primers in two PCR steps. The pooled libraries, together with positive and negative controls, were sequenced on an Illumina MiSeq running a 100-cycle paired-end protocol. Turning to the authors' computational methods: Raw data were processed by the immunoSEQ vendor into normalized, annotated TCR beta repertoire reports. Richness was defined as unique clones by nucleotide sequence, and total richness was extrapolated with the iChao1 and Efron-Thisted estimators. To characterize and compare the paired lesions, the analysis used Pielou's evenness, Simpson's index, the proportional abundance of the top-ten clones, and the Morisita overlap index. TCRdb provides this immuneACCESS table in a form limited to in-frame rearrangements. Some clones are lacking; in checked studies, under half of them reflect an unresolved V gene, and why the rest are absent is not known. For V, J and clone size, that table is used; D and trimming come from the DNA. This sample has 4,500 to 5,500 clones in its table, and around nine tenths of those were observed once. The top ten clonotypes cover 5% to 6% of the sample.

Note on this clone: This clone's antigen is unknown. No much larger clone exists at a distance of one base, and base qualities are not known.

The specimen sequenced was tumor tissue from the primary lung tumor. Interpreted using the paper, the cell subset or site label stands for: primary lung cancer lesion. This sequence was found in a woman aged 45-60 years with non-small cell lung cancer. The rearranged segments are TRBV19 and TRBJ2-2, with TRBD1 perhaps the D gene, on 6 matching bases. The DNA sequence is as follows: TGTGCCAGTAGTATAGATCCAGGGGTAGGGGTCGGTACCGGGGAGCTGTTTTTT. Its amino acids are CASSIDPGVGVGTGELFF.